This T cell receptor beta chain was sequenced for a study of technical replicates of blood from a handful of donors. The protocol was immunoSEQ multiplex PCR, while the TCRdb copy is restricted to in-frame clones and leaves out a portion. The sample yields more than 65,000 clones, 95% to 96% seen once. Per the germline V gene, CDR1 is LGHNA and CDR2 is YSLEER. The CDR3 contains 14 residues. Trimming removed 2 bases from V and 2 bases from J; junction bases left unmatched: 3. This clone was observed once. The rearrangement joins TRBV4-3 to TRBJ2-7; TRBD1 aligns across 7 bases. The receptor was derived from a human donor in good health. The source material was T cells isolated from PBMCs. The CDR3 sequence is CASSQYDRAYEQYF. The CDR3 bases are TGCGCCAGCAGCCAATACGACAGGGCCTACGAGCAGTACTTC.